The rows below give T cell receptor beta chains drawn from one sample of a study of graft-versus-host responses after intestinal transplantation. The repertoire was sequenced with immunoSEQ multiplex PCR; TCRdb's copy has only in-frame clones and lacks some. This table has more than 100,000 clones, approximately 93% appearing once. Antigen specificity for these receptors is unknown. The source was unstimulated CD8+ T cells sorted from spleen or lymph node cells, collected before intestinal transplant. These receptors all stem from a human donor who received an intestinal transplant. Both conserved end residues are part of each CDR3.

CDR3 protein: CASDPHNEQFF
V gene: TRBV6-1

CDR3 protein: CASNAGDQLGGPNTEAFF
V gene: TRBV10-3

CDR3 protein: CATSRGRLGGVKSNQPQHF
V gene: TRBV15

CDR3 protein: CASSQEDRPYEQYF
V gene: TRBV14

CDR3 protein: CASSGGGRYEQYF
V gene: TRBV5-1

CDR3 protein: CASSIDLGLMGSSSNQPQHF
V gene: TRBV19

CDR3 protein: CASSLTDGYNEQFF
V gene: TRBV11-2

CDR3 protein: CASSQVGNTEAFF
V gene: TRBV4-1

CDR3 protein: CASSYGQLTGELFF
V gene: TRBV7-9

CDR3 protein: CASSVTGYTEAFF
V gene: TRBV25-1

CDR3 protein: CASPLKTETYGYTF
V gene: TRBV2

CDR3 protein: CASNPPEGGGLLYGYTF
V gene: TRBV19

CDR3 protein: CASSFGRGPSSYEQYF
V gene: TRBV5-1

CDR3 protein: CASGRPGGTEAFF
V gene: TRBV27

CDR3 protein: CASSQLETYEQYF
V gene: TRBV4-1

CDR3 protein: CASSWTGGQPQHF
V gene: TRBV6-1

CDR3 protein: CASSLGDPYEQYF
V gene: TRBV27

CDR3 protein: CASNHGWRGDYEQYF
V gene: TRBV7-2

CDR3 protein: CASSPWVAGDPDTQYF
V gene: TRBV5-8

CDR3 protein: CASSSLNQPQHF
V gene: TRBV6-5

CDR3 protein: CASSQDLDLPPNEQFF
V gene: TRBV4-2

CDR3 protein: CASSPEEQETQYF
V gene: TRBV5-1